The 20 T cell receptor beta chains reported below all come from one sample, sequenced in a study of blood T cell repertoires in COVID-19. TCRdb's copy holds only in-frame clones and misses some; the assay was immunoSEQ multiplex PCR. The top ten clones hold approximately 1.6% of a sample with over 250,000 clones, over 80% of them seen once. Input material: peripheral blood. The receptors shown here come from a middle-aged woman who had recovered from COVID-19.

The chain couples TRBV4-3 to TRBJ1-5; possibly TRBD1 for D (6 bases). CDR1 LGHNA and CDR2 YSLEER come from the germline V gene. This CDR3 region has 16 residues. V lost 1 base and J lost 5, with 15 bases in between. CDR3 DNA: TGCGCCAGCAGCCAAGCCGTAAATACAGGGTATCAGCCCCAGCATTTT. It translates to CASSQAVNTGYQPQHF.

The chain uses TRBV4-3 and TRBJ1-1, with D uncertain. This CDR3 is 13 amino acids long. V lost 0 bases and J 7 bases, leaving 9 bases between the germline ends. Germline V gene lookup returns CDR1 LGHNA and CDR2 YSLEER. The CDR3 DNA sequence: TGCGCCAGCAGCCAAGATCGAGGAGATGAAGCTTTCTTT. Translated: CASSQDRGDEAFF.

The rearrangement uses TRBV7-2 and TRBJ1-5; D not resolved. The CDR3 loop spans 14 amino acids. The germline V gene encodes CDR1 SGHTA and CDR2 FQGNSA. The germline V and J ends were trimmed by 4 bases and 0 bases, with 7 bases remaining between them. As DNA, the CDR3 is TGTGCCAGCAGCTCCCGGAGTAGCAATCAGCCCCAGCATTTT. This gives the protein CASSSRSSNQPQHF.

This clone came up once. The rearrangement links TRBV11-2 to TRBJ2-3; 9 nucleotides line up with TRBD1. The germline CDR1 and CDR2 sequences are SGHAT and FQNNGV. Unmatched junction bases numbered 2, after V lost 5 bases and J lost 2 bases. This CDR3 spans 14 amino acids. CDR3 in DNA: TGTGCCAGCAGCGGACAGGGGCTCACAGATACGCAGTATTTT. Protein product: CASSGQGLTDTQYF.

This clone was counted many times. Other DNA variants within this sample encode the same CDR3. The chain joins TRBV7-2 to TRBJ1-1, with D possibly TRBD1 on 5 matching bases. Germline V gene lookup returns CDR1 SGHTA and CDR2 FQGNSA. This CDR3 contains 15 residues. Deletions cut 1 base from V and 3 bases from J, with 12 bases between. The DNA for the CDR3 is TGTGCCAGCAGCTTAGGGGGGGGAGGGGACACTGAAGCTTTCTTT. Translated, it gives CASSLGGGGDTEAFF. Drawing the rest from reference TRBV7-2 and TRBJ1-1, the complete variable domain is GAGVSQSPSNKVTEKGKDVELRCDPISGHTALYWYRQSLGQGLEFLIYFQGNSAPDKSGLPSDRFSAERTGGSVSTLTIQRTQQEDSAVYLCASSLGGGGDTEAFFGQGTRLTVV.

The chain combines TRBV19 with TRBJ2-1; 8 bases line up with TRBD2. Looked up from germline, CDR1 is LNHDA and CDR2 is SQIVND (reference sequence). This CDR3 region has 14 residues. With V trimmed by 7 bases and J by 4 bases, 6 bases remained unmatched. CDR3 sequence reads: CASTPQRGYNEQFF. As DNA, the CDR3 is TGTGCCAGTACCCCCCAGCGGGGGTACAATGAGCAGTTCTTC.

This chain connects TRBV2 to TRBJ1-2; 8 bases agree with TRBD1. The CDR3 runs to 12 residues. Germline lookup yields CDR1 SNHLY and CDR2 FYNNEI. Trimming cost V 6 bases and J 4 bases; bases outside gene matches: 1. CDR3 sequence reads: CASRGQAYGYTF. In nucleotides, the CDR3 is TGTGCCAGCAGGGGACAGGCCTATGGCTACACCTTC.

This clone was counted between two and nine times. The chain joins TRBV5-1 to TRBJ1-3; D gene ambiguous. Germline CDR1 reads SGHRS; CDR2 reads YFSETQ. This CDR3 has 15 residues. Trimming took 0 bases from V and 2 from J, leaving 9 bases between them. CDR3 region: CASSLVGGPGNTIYF. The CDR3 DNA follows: TGCGCCAGCAGCTTGGTAGGCGGCCCTGGAAACACCATATATTTT.

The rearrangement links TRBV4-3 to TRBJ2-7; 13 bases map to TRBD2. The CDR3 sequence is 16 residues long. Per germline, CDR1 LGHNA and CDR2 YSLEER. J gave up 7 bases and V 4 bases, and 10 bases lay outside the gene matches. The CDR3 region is CASSRGTSGARSEQYF. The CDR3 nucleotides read TGCGCCAGCAGCCGCGGGACTAGCGGGGCCCGTTCGGAGCAGTACTTC.

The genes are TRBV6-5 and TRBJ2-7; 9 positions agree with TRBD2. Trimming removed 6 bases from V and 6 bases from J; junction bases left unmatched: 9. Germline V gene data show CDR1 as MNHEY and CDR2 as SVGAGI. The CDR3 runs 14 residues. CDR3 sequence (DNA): TGTGCCAGCAGGATTAGCGGGGGAAGGGTCGAGCAGTACTTC. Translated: CASRISGGRVEQYF.

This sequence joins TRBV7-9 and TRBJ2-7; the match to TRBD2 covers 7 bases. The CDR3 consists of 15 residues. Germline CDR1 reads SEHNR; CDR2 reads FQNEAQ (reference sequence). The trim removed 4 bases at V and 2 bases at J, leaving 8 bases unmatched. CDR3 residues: CASSSTGLTTYEQYF. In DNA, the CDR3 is TGTGCCAGCAGCTCCACGGGACTAACAACCTACGAGCAGTACTTC.

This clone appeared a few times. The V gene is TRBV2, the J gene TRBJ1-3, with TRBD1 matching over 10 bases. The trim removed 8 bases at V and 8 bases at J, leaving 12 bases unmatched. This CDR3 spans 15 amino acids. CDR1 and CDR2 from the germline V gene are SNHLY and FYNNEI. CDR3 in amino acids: CASARQGAIVDTIYF. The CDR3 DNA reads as TGTGCCAGCGCTAGACAGGGGGCGATTGTGGACACCATATATTTT. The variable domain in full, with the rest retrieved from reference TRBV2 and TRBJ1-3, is EPEVTQTPSHQVTQMGQEVILRCVPISNHLYFYWYRQILGQKVEFLVSFYNNEISEKSEIFDDQFSVERPDGSNFTLKIRSTKLEDSAMYFCASARQGAIVDTIYFGEGSWLTVV.

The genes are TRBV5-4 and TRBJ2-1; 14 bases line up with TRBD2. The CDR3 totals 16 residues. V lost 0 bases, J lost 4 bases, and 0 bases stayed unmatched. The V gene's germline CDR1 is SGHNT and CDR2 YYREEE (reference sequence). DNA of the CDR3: TGTGCCAGCAGCTTGGGACTAGCGGGGGGGTACAATGAGCAGTTCTTC. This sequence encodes CASSLGLAGGYNEQFF.

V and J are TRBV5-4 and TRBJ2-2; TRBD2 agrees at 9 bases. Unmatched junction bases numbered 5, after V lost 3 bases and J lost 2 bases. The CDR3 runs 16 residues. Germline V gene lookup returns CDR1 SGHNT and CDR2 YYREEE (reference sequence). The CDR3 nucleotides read TGTGCCAGCAGCTACCCTAGCGGGGACAACACCGGGGAGCTGTTTTTT. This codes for CASSYPSGDNTGELFF.

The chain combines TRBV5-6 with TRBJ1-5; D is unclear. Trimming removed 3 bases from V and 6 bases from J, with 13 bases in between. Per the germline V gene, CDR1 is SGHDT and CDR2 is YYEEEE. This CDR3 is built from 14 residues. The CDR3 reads CASSSLGISQPQHF. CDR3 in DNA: TGTGCCAGCAGCTCACTAGGTATAAGTCAGCCCCAGCATTTT. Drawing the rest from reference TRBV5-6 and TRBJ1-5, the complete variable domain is DAGVTQSPTHLIKTRGQQVTLRCSPKSGHDTVSWYQQALGQGPQFIFQYYEEEERQRGNFPDRFSGHQFPNYSSELNVNALLLGDSALYLCASSSLGISQPQHFGDGTRLSIL.

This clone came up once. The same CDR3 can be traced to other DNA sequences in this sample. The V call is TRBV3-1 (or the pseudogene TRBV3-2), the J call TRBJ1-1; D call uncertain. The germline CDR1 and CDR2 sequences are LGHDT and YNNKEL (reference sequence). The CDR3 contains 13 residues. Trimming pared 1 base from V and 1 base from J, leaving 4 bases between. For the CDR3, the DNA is TGTGCCAGCAGCCAAGCAGGGAACACTGAAGCTTTCTTT. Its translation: CASSQAGNTEAFF.

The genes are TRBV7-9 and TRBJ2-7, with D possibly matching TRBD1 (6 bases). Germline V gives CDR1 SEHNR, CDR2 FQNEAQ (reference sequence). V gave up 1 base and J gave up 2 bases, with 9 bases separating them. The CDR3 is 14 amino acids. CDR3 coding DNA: TGTGCCAGCAGCTTAGGGGACAAACCCTACGAGCAGTACTTC. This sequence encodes CASSLGDKPYEQYF.

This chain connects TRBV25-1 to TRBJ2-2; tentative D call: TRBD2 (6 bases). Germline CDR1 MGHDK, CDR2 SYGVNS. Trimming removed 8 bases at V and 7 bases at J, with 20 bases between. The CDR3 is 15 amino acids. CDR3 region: CASAAEEGRVGELFF. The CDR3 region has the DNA TGTGCCAGCGCCGCGGAGGAGGGCAGGGTCGGGGAGCTGTTTTTT. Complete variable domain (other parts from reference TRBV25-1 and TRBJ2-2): EADIYQTPRYLVIGTGKKITLECSQTMGHDKMYWYQQDPGMELHLIHYSYGVNSTEKGDLSSESTVSRIRTEHFPLTLESARPSHTSQYLCASAAEEGRVGELFFGEGSRLTVL.

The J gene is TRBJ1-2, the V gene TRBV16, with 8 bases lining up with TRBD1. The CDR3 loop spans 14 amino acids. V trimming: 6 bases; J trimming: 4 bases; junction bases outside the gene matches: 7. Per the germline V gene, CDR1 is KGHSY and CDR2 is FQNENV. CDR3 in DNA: TGTGCCAGCAGAGGACAGGGCCGCGGCTATGGCTACACCTTC. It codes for CASRGQGRGYGYTF.

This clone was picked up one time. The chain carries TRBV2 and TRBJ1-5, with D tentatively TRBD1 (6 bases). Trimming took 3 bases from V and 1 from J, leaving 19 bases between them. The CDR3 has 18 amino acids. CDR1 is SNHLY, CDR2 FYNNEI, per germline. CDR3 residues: CASSDRDIGLMSNQPQHF. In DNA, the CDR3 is TGTGCCAGCAGTGACCGGGACATTGGCTTAATGAGCAATCAGCCCCAGCATTTT.